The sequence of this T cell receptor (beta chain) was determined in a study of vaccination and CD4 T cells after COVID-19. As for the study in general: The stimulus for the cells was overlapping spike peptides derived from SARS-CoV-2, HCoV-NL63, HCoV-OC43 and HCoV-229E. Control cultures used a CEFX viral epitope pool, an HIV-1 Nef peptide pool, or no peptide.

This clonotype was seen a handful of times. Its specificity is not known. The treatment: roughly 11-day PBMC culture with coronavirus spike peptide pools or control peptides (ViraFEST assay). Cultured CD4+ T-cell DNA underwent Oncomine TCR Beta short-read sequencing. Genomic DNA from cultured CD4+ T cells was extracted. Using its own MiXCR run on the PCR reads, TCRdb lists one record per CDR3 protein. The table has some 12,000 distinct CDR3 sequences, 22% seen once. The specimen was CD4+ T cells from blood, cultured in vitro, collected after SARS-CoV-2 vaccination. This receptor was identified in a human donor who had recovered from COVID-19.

CDR3 region: CSASPGRNTNEQYF. In DNA, the CDR3 is TGCAGTGCTTCTCCGGGACGAAACACAAACGAGCAGTACTTC. The chain is built from TRBV20-1 and TRBJ2-7; D might be TRBD1 or TRBD2, each matching 5 bases. CDR3 length: 14 amino acids. V was clipped by 5 bases and J by 5 bases, with 19 bases between them. CDR1 and CDR2 from the germline V gene are DFQATT and SNEGSKA (reference sequence).